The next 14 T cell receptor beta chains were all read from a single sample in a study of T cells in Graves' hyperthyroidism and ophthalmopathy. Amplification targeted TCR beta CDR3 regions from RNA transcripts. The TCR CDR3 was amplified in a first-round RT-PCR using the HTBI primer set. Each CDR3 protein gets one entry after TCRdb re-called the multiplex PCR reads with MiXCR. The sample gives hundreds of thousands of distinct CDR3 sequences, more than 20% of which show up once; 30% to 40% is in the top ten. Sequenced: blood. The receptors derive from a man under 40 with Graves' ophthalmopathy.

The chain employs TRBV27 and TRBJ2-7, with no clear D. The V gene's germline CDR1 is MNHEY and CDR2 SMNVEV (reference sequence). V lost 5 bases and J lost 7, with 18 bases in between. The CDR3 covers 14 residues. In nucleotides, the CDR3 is TGTGCCAGCAGTATTAAGTACCCTAAGAAAGAGCAGTACTTC. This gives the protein CASSIKYPKKEQYF.

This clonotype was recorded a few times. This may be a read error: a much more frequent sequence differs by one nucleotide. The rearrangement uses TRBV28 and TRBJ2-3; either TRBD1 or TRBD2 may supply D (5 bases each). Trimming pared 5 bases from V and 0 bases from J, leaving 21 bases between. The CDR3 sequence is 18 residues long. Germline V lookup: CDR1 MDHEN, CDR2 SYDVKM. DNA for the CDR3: TGTGCCAGCAGTCCGACACTCGGGGCGTACCCTAGCACAGATACGCAGTATTTT. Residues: CASSPTLGAYPSTDTQYF.

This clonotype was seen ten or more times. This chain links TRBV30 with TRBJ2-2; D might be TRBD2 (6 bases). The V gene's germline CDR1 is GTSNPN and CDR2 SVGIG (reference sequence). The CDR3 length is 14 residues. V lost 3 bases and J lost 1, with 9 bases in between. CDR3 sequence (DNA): TGTGCCTGGAGCGGAGGGAAGAACACCGGGGAGCTGTTTTTT. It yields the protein CAWSGGKNTGELFF. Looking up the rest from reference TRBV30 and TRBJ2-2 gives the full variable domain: SQTIHQWPATLVQPVGSPLSLECTVEGTSNPNLYWYRQAAGRGLQLLFYSVGIGQISSEVPQNLSASRPQDRQFILSSKKLLLSDSGFYLCAWSGGKNTGELFFGEGSRLTVL.

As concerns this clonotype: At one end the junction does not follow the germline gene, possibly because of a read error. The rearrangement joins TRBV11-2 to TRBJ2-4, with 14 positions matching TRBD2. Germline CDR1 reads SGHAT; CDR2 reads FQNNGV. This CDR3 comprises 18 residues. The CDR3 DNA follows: TGTGCCAGCGGCTTGGCGGGACTAGCGGGAGATATGAAAAACATTCAGTACTTC. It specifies CASGLAGLAGDMKNIQYF.

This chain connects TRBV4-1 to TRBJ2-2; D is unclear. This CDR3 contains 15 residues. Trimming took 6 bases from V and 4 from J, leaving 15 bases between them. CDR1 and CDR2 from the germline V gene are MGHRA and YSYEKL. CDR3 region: CASSPGPLGTGELFF. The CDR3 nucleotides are TGCGCCAGCAGTCCTGGACCCCTGGGCACCGGGGAGCTGTTTTTT.

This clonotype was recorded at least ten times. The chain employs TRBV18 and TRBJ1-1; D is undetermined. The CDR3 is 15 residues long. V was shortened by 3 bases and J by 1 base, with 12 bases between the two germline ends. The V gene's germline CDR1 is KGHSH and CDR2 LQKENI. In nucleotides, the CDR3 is TGTGCCAGCTCACCGCCAATGACACCGAACACTGAAGCTTTCTTT. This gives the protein CASSPPMTPNTEAFF.

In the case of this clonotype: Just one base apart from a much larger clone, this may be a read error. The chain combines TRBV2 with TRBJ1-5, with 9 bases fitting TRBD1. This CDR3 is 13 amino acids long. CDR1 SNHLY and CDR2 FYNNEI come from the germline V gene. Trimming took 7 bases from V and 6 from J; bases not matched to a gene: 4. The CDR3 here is CASKDRGSQPQHF. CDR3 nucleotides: TGTGCCAGCAAGGACAGGGGCAGTCAGCCCCAGCATTTT.

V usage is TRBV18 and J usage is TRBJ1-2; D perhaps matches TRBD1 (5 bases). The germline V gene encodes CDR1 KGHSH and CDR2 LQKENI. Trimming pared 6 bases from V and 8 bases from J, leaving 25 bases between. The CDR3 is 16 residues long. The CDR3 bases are TGTGCCAGCTCGCCCCCTCTGGCGGGGGGAATCGGAGGCTACACCTTC. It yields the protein CASSPPLAGGIGGYTF.

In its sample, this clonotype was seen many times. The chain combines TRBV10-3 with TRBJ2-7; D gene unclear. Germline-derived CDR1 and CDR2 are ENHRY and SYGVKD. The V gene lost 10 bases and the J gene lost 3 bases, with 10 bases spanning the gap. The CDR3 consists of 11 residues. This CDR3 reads CAKNSIYEQYF. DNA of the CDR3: TGTGCCAAGAACAGTATCTACGAGCAGTACTTC.

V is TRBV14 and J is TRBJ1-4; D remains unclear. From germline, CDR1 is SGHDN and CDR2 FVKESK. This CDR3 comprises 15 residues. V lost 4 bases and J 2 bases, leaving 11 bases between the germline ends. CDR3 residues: CASSPRVATNEKLFF. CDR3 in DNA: TGTGCCAGCAGCCCGAGGGTCGCTACTAATGAAAAACTGTTTTTT.

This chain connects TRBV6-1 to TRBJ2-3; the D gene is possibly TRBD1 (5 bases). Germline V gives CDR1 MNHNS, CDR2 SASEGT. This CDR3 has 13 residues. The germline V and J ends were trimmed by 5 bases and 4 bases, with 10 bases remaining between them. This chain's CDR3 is CASSSLGPDTQYF. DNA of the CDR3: TGTGCCAGCAGTTCTTTGGGGCCAGATACGCAGTATTTT.

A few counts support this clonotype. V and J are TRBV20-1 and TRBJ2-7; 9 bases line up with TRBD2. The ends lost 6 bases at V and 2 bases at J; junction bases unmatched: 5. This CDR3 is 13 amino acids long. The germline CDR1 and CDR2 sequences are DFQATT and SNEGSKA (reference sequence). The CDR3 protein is CSAEGLAAYEQYF. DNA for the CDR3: TGCAGTGCCGAGGGACTAGCCGCCTACGAGCAGTACTTC.

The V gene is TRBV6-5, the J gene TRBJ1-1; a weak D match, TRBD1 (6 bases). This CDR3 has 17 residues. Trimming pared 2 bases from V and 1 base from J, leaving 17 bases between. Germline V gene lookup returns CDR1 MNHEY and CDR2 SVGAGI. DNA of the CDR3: TGTGCCAGCAGTTACCTACGGGGGGGCGACAGGAACACTGAAGCTTTCTTT. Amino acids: CASSYLRGGDRNTEAFF.

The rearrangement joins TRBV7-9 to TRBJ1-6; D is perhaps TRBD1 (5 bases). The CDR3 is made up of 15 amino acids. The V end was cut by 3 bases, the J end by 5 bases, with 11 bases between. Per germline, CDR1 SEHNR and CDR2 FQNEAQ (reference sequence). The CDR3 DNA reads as TGTGCCAGCAGCTTTGGGAGGGGTGATAATTCACCCCTCCACTTT. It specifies CASSFGRGDNSPLHF.